What follows are 22 T cell receptor beta chains derived from one specimen sequenced in a study of cytomegalovirus exposure and HLA in healthy donors. The data were produced by immunoSEQ multiplex PCR, yet TCRdb's version contains in-frame clones alone and is incomplete. The table records about 74,000 clones, 94% of them present only once. Sequencing used PBMCs. Every receptor here comes from a woman aged 18 to 35 in good health and CMV-seropositive.

The chain employs TRBV6-5 and TRBJ2-7; maybe TRBD2 (6 bases). The CDR3 has 14 residues. Trimming removed 0 bases from V and 6 bases from J, with 12 bases in between. CDR1 is MNHEY and CDR2 is SVGAGI in the germline V gene. The CDR3 is CASSYSDSGFEQYF. CDR3 DNA: TGTGCCAGCAGTTACTCGGATAGCGGTTTCGAGCAGTACTTC.

V and J are TRBV5-1 and TRBJ2-7; a possible D gene is TRBD2 (6 bases). Per germline, CDR1 SGHRS and CDR2 YFSETQ. The CDR3 runs 14 residues. V was trimmed by 0 bases and J by 5 bases, leaving 12 bases between them. For the CDR3, the DNA is TGCGCCAGCAGCTTGGAGTCGGGGGAGGACGAGCAGTACTTC. Translation: CASSLESGEDEQYF.

The chain carries TRBV7-2 and TRBJ2-7; a possible D gene is TRBD1 (6 bases). This CDR3 has 15 residues. Between the trimmed V and J ends, which lost 1 base and 0 bases, there was a span of 10 bases. From germline, CDR1 is SGHTA and CDR2 FQGNSA. CDR3 DNA sequence: TGTGCCAGCAGCTTAGGGACAGCTAGCTCCTACGAGCAGTACTTC. Protein product: CASSLGTASSYEQYF.

This clone was counted only a few times. V and J are TRBV19 and TRBJ1-2, with 8 bases fitting TRBD1. V was clipped by 7 bases and J by 8 bases; unmatched bases: 9. This CDR3 region has 13 residues. Germline values: CDR1 LNHDA, CDR2 SQIVND (reference sequence). The CDR3 DNA is TGTGCCAGTACCGCGCAGGGGGCGGGCGGCTACACCTTC. This encodes CASTAQGAGGYTF.

The J gene is TRBJ2-7, the V gene TRBV4-1, with D possibly TRBD1 on 5 matching bases. Trimming shortened V by 4 bases and J by 5 bases, and 15 bases separated the two germline ends. The CDR3 is 14 amino acids. CDR1 is MGHRA and CDR2 is YSYEKL in the germline V gene. Written as DNA, the CDR3 is TGCGCCAGCAGCCTGGCGCAGGGAAAAGACGAGCAGTACTTC. Protein: CASSLAQGKDEQYF.

The chain employs TRBV7-9 and TRBJ2-5, with 11 bases lining up with TRBD1. This CDR3 comprises 15 residues. CDR1 and CDR2 from the germline V gene are SEHNR and FQNEAQ (reference sequence). V lost 1 base, J lost 5 bases, and 3 bases stayed unmatched. The CDR3 DNA reads TGTGCCAGCAGCTTAGGAGGGACAGGGGGGGAGACCCAGTACTTC. As protein: CASSLGGTGGETQYF.

The V gene is TRBV6-5, the J gene TRBJ2-2; D might be TRBD1 (6 bases). Trimming took 10 bases from V and 8 from J, leaving 23 bases between them. The CDR3 is 15 residues long. Germline V lookup: CDR1 MNHEY, CDR2 SVGAGI. CDR3 loop: CATAKTGPWAGELFF. The CDR3 region has the DNA TGTGCCACCGCTAAGACAGGCCCCTGGGCGGGGGAGCTGTTTTTT.

The rearrangement joins TRBV7-9 to TRBJ2-1, with 7 bases aligning to TRBD1. V shed 2 bases, J shed 10 bases, and the junction held 11 bases outside the gene matches. CDR1 is SEHNR, CDR2 FQNEAQ, per germline (reference sequence). CDR3 length: 15 amino acids. The CDR3 loop reads CASSLPSRIGGEQFF. CDR3 in DNA: TGTGCCAGCAGCTTACCTTCTAGGATAGGGGGCGAGCAGTTCTTC.

A note on this clone: Other DNA sequences of this sample code for an identical CDR3. J is TRBJ2-3 and V is TRBV5-1, with no clear D. The germline gives CDR1 SGHRS, CDR2 YFSETQ. The CDR3 extends over 15 amino acids. Trimming cost V 0 bases and J 0 bases, with 8 bases left between them. CDR3 coding DNA: TGCGCCAGCAGCTTGGTGGCGGAAAGCACAGATACGCAGTATTTT. Amino acids: CASSLVAESTDTQYF. Full variable domain (rest looked up from reference TRBV5-1 and TRBJ2-3): KAGVTQTPRYLIKTRGQQVTLSCSPISGHRSVSWYQQTPGQGLQFLFEYFSETQRNKGNFPGRFSGRQFSNSRSEMNVSTLELGDSALYLCASSLVAESTDTQYFGPGTRLTVL.

This chain joins TRBV9 and TRBJ1-6; D not resolved. This CDR3 spans 15 amino acids. The V gene lost 0 bases and the J gene lost 10 bases, with 14 bases spanning the gap. Germline CDR1 and CDR2: SGDLS and YYNGEE. CDR3 in DNA: TGTGCCAGCAGCGTAGGTCCAGGTGTCGAGTCACCCCTCCACTTT. It encodes CASSVGPGVESPLHF.

The V call is TRBV6-5, the J call TRBJ2-7; 8 bases line up with TRBD1. Germline-derived CDR1 and CDR2 are MNHEY and SVGAGI. V gave up 4 bases and J gave up 3 bases; unmatched junction bases: 11. The CDR3 sequence is 16 residues long. The CDR3 DNA is TGTGCCAGCAGTTTCCTTAGACAGGGGAGCTACTACGAGCAGTACTTC. Protein product: CASSFLRQGSYYEQYF.

The sample holds one count of this clone. The chain employs TRBV25-1 and TRBJ2-7; 10 nucleotides align to TRBD2. The germline gives CDR1 MGHDK, CDR2 SYGVNS. The CDR3 has 15 residues. The V and J ends lost 4 bases and 0 bases, in that order; junction bases with no gene match: 3. CDR3 DNA sequence: TGTGCCAGCAGTGTGGGACTAGCGAGCTCCTACGAGCAGTACTTC. Encoded protein: CASSVGLASSYEQYF.

This clone was seen only a few times. This chain uses TRBV5-5 with TRBJ2-5; 10 positions agree with TRBD2. The CDR3 is 17 amino acids. Germline V gene data show CDR1 as SGHKS and CDR2 as YYEKEE (reference sequence). Trimming at V came to 1 base and at J to 5 bases, leaving 11 bases not matched to a gene. Here the CDR3 DNA reads TGTGCCAGCAGCTTGTACGGAACTAGCGGGGACCGGGAGACCCAGTACTTC. Translation: CASSLYGTSGDRETQYF. The whole variable domain, remainder taken from reference TRBV5-5 and TRBJ2-5, is DAGVTQSPTHLIKTRGQQVTLRCSPISGHKSVSWYQQVLGQGPQFIFQYYEKEERGRGNFPDRFSARQFPNYSSELNVNALLLGDSALYLCASSLYGTSGDRETQYFGPGTRLLVL.

J is TRBJ1-2 and V is TRBV19; 9 nucleotides line up with TRBD1. Germline lookup yields CDR1 LNHDA and CDR2 SQIVND (reference sequence). The CDR3 covers 15 residues. V was pared by 9 bases and J by 0 bases, with 8 bases of the junction left unmatched. DNA for the CDR3: TGTGCCAGCTCTAGGACAGGGGAAGCTAACTATGGCTACACCTTC. It codes for CASSRTGEANYGYTF.

This clone showed up just once. The V call is TRBV27, the J call TRBJ1-1, with 8 bases aligning to TRBD1. Germline V lookup: CDR1 MNHEY, CDR2 SMNVEV (reference sequence). The trim removed 5 bases at V and 3 bases at J, leaving 11 bases unmatched. CDR3 size: 16 residues. The chain's CDR3 is CASSLTGEDRDTEAFF. The CDR3 DNA follows: TGTGCCAGCAGTCTGACAGGGGAGGATAGGGACACTGAAGCTTTCTTT.

This clone has more than one count but fewer than ten. The chain combines TRBV7-6 with TRBJ2-7, with a weak D call TRBD2 (6 bases). The germline CDR1 and CDR2 sequences are SGHVS and FNYEAQ. Trimming left V 4 bases short and J 6 bases short, with 22 bases between. CDR3 size: 16 residues. CDR3 sequence: CASSSLELAMGGEQYF. The CDR3 nucleotides read TGTGCCAGCAGCTCCCTGGAGCTAGCGATGGGGGGCGAGCAGTACTTC.

The genes are TRBV7-8 and TRBJ1-2; a possible D gene is TRBD1 (6 bases). The CDR3 consists of 13 residues. Trimming took 1 base from V and 4 from J, leaving 7 bases between them. Germline V gives CDR1 SGHVS, CDR2 FQNEAQ. CDR3: CASSLGGLYGYTF. In DNA, the CDR3 is TGTGCCAGCAGCTTAGGGGGGCTCTATGGCTACACCTTC.

This chain uses TRBV19 with TRBJ2-1; TRBD1 aligns across 7 bases. The V gene end was trimmed by 2 bases and the J gene end by 4 bases; junction bases not matched to a gene: 2. Germline lookup yields CDR1 LNHDA and CDR2 SQIVND (reference sequence). The CDR3 consists of 14 residues. CDR3 nucleotide sequence: TGTGCCAGTAGTATAAAGGGACAGTACAATGAGCAGTTCTTC. This gives the protein CASSIKGQYNEQFF.

This clone was seen a few times. The chain joins TRBV15 to TRBJ2-5; 8 positions match TRBD1. CDR3 size: 16 residues. V shed 3 bases, J shed 4 bases, and the junction held 10 bases outside the gene matches. CDR1 and CDR2 from the germline V gene are LNHNV and YYDKDF (reference sequence). CDR3 amino acids: CATSRALQGGGETQYF. CDR3 in DNA: TGTGCCACCAGCAGGGCATTACAGGGGGGAGGAGAGACCCAGTACTTC.

The J gene is TRBJ1-4, the V gene TRBV6-6, with D perhaps matching TRBD1 (6 bases). Germline V gene data show CDR1 as MNHNY and CDR2 as SVGAGI (reference sequence). This CDR3 spans 16 amino acids. Trimming removed 2 bases at V and 4 bases at J, with 14 bases between. CDR3 nucleotide sequence: TGTGCCAGCAGTTACGATGAGGCAGGGGATAATGAAAAACTGTTTTTT. This gives the protein CASSYDEAGDNEKLFF.

This rearrangement joins TRBV6-6 to TRBJ2-3; TRBD1 might be the D (6 bases). This CDR3 region has 11 residues. Germline V gene lookup returns CDR1 MNHNY and CDR2 SVGAGI (reference sequence). The V gene lost 5 bases and the J gene lost 6 bases, with 6 bases spanning the gap. Here the CDR3 DNA reads TGTGCCAGCAGTACAGGGGATACGCAGTATTTT. Translated, it gives CASSTGDTQYF.

The chain links TRBV7-6 to TRBJ2-5; no definite D call. CDR1 is SGHVS, CDR2 FNYEAQ, per germline. With 0 bases removed from V and 3 bases from J, the gap between germline ends came to 5 bases. The CDR3 is made up of 13 amino acids. The CDR3 reads CASSLAIEETQYF. The DNA for the CDR3 is TGTGCCAGCAGCTTAGCAATAGAAGAGACCCAGTACTTC.